The 7 T cell receptor beta chains given below trace back to one sample, sequenced in a study of identical twins. One entry per CDR3 protein results from TCRdb running MiXCR on the 5' RACE reads. The table has around 1.7 million distinct CDR3 sequences, about 31% seen once. Sequences were obtained from cord blood. The origin of the receptors is a newborn girl in good health.

This clonotype turned up a few times. The chain couples TRBV6-1 to TRBJ1-1; tentatively, D is TRBD1 (6 bases). The CDR3 extends over 15 amino acids. Per germline, CDR1 MNHNS and CDR2 SASEGT. V lost 2 bases and J lost 4, with 14 bases in between. The CDR3 nucleotides are TGTGCCAGCAGTGAAAACAGGGTTCGGATCACTGAAGCTTTCTTT. Protein: CASSENRVRITEAFF.

This clonotype was detected a few times. The rearrangement uses TRBV19 and TRBJ2-3, with 8 bases identical to TRBD2. The J segment lost 7 bases and the V segment lost 3 bases, leaving 9 bases of the junction unmatched. The V gene's germline CDR1 is LNHDA and CDR2 SQIVND (reference sequence). The CDR3 is made up of 15 amino acids. The CDR3 nucleotides read TGTGCCAGTAGTATGGGGGCTAGCGGGTGGAATACGCAGTATTTT. Translation gives CASSMGASGWNTQYF. The variable domain in full, completed from reference TRBV19 and TRBJ2-3, reads DGGITQSPKYLFRKEGQNVTLSCEQNLNHDAMYWYRQDPGQGLRLIYYSQIVNDFQKGDIAEGYSVSREKKESFPLTVTSAQKNPTAFYLCASSMGASGWNTQYFGPGTRLTVL.

The chain joins TRBV19 to TRBJ2-4; 9 bases fit TRBD1. The J call may be wrong; the DNA end is better matched by TRBJ2-7. Germline CDR1 is LNHDA and CDR2 is SQIVND (reference sequence). The CDR3 has 14 amino acids. The CDR3 is CASSGQGFFYEQYF. As DNA, the CDR3 is TGTGCCAGTAGTGGACAGGGGTTTTTTTACGAGCAGTACTTC.

This clonotype has ten or more counts. The chain is built from TRBV7-8 and TRBJ2-1, with 9 nucleotides matching TRBD2. The germline CDR1 and CDR2 sequences are SGHVS and FQNEAQ. After removal of 4 bases from V and 0 bases from J, the junction contained 1 base not matched to a gene. This CDR3 comprises 15 residues. CDR3 nucleotides: TGTGCCAGCAGCTCGGGACTAGCCTCCTACAATGAGCAGTTCTTC. Protein: CASSSGLASYNEQFF.

The V and J genes are TRBV6-2 or TRBV6-3 and TRBJ2-4; 9 nucleotides align to TRBD1. The DNA end favors TRBJ2-7, so the J call may be wrong. The germline gives CDR1 MNHEY, CDR2 SVGEGT. The CDR3 loop spans 14 amino acids. The CDR3 DNA reads as TGTGCCAGCAATAACCCGGGACAGGGCTACGAGCAGTACTTC. It encodes CASNNPGQGYEQYF.

The chain links TRBV28 to TRBJ2-7, with 15 bases aligning to TRBD2. The trim removed 3 bases at V and 1 base at J, leaving 4 bases unmatched. The CDR3 covers 17 residues. CDR1 is MDHEN, CDR2 SYDVKM, per germline. Here the CDR3 reads CASSLGLAGGKSYEQYF. CDR3 in DNA: TGTGCCAGCAGTTTGGGACTAGCGGGAGGAAAATCCTACGAGCAGTACTTC.

The genes are TRBV7-9 and TRBJ2-7, with D possibly matching TRBD2 (5 bases). This CDR3 spans 15 amino acids. Germline V CDR1 and CDR2: SEHNR, FQNEAQ (reference sequence). V was clipped by 6 bases and J by 7 bases, with 22 bases between them. The CDR3 is CASRSLEGPYNEQYF. In nucleotides, the CDR3 is TGTGCCAGCAGATCCCTCGAGGGCCCTTACAATGAGCAGTACTTC.